A single sample gave rise to the 23 T cell receptor beta chains below, sequenced in a study of technical replicates of blood from a few donors. Profiled with immunoSEQ multiplex PCR; TCRdb holds only in-frame clones, not every one. The sample carries approximately 77,000 clones, roughly 92% recorded once. Sequencing was carried out using T cells isolated from PBMCs. Receptors originate from a human donor in good health.

The sample holds one count of this clone. The chain combines TRBV19 with TRBJ2-2, with 7 bases that match TRBD2. Per the germline V gene, CDR1 is LNHDA and CDR2 is SQIVND (reference sequence). CDR3 length: 18 amino acids. Unmatched junction bases numbered 13, after V lost 5 bases and J lost 1 base. The CDR3 coding sequence is TGTGCCAGTAGTGCCTTCTTTAGGGACTATCTGAACACCGGGGAGCTGTTTTTT. Translation: CASSAFFRDYLNTGELFF.

The chain is built from TRBV6-1 and TRBJ2-1; TRBD2 agrees at 9 bases. V was pared by 7 bases and J by 10 bases, with 8 bases of the junction left unmatched. Germline CDR1 reads MNHNS; CDR2 reads SASEGT. The CDR3 has 13 amino acids. CDR3 residues: CASTLAGAGEQFF. CDR3 sequence (DNA): TGTGCCAGCACCTTAGCGGGAGCGGGGGAGCAGTTCTTC.

The chain joins TRBV7-2 to TRBJ2-3; 9 bases line up with TRBD2. V shed 3 bases and J 5 bases; nucleotides not matched to a gene: 3. CDR1 and CDR2 from the germline V gene are SGHTA and FQGNSA. The CDR3 has 14 amino acids. The CDR3: CASSFKLAGDTQYF. The DNA of the CDR3 is TGTGCCAGCAGCTTTAAACTAGCGGGAGATACGCAGTATTTT.

The chain joins TRBV6-5 to TRBJ2-3; 7 bases line up with TRBD2. Germline V gene sequence: CDR1 MNHEY, CDR2 SVGAGI. V lost 2 bases and J lost 3; bases outside the gene matches: 2. The CDR3 sequence is 14 residues long. The CDR3 DNA reads as TGTGCCAGCAGTTACGTGCGGGAGACAGATACGCAGTATTTT. This encodes CASSYVRETDTQYF.

The chain recombines TRBV5-1 with TRBJ2-1; TRBD1 is a possible D gene (5 bases). CDR3 length: 16 amino acids. Deletions cut 0 bases from V and 4 bases from J, with 14 bases between. CDR1 is SGHRS and CDR2 is YFSETQ in the germline V gene. The CDR3 nucleotides are TGCGCCAGCAGCTTGGCCTCAGGGAAAAATTACAATGAGCAGTTCTTC. This encodes CASSLASGKNYNEQFF.

The chain is built from TRBV6-5 and TRBJ2-7, with D uncertain. There are 12 residues in the CDR3. Trimming pared 6 bases from V and 4 bases from J, leaving 10 bases between. The germline CDR1 and CDR2 sequences are MNHEY and SVGAGI. The CDR3 protein is CASSRDQYEQYF. CDR3 nucleotides: TGTGCCAGCAGCCGCGATCAATACGAGCAGTACTTC.

The chain employs TRBV7-6 and TRBJ2-7, with 7 positions matching TRBD1. After removal of 2 bases from V and 3 bases from J, the junction contained 4 bases not matched to a gene. The V gene's germline CDR1 is SGHVS and CDR2 FNYEAQ. This CDR3 is built from 14 residues. CDR3 in DNA: TGTGCCAGCAGCTTACGACAGGGAGACTACGAGCAGTACTTC. Its translation: CASSLRQGDYEQYF.

The V gene is TRBV4-3, the J gene TRBJ2-3, with 9 bases identical to TRBD2. This CDR3 has 15 amino acids. Germline CDR1 reads LGHNA; CDR2 reads YSLEER. V shed 4 bases, J shed 3 bases, and the junction held 5 bases outside the gene matches. The CDR3 loop is CASSLRTSETDTQYF. In nucleotides, the CDR3 is TGCGCCAGCAGCCTGAGGACTAGCGAGACAGATACGCAGTATTTT.

The chain carries TRBV19 and TRBJ1-3; 10 positions agree with TRBD1. This CDR3 is 16 amino acids long. Trimming at V came to 5 bases and at J to 4 bases, leaving 8 bases not matched to a gene. Germline lookup yields CDR1 LNHDA and CDR2 SQIVND (reference sequence). The CDR3 sequence is CASSANRDRGGNTIYF. Here the CDR3 DNA reads TGTGCCAGTAGTGCCAACCGGGACAGGGGAGGAAACACCATATATTTT.

The chain recombines TRBV28 with TRBJ2-1, with D perhaps matching TRBD2 (6 bases). The CDR3 spans 12 residues. The germline gives CDR1 MDHEN, CDR2 SYDVKM. V dropped 2 bases and J dropped 10 bases, with 9 bases sitting between them. This CDR3 is CASSLVAAEQFF. As DNA, the CDR3 is TGTGCCAGCAGTTTAGTAGCGGCAGAGCAGTTCTTC.

This clone was found once. The genes are TRBV7-2 and TRBJ2-7, with a tentative D call TRBD2 (6 bases). Trimming pared 5 bases from V and 2 bases from J, leaving 19 bases between. Germline CDR1 reads SGHTA; CDR2 reads FQGNSA. The CDR3 is 16 amino acids. The chain's CDR3 is CASSISTAGLTYEQYF. CDR3 sequence (DNA): TGTGCCAGCAGCATTAGTACAGCGGGTCTTACCTACGAGCAGTACTTC.

The chain joins TRBV7-2 to TRBJ2-7; D may be TRBD2 (6 bases). Trimming pared 5 bases from V and 1 base from J, leaving 12 bases between. This CDR3 has 14 amino acids. CDR1 and CDR2 from the germline V gene are SGHTA and FQGNSA. The CDR3 bases are TGTGCCAGCAGCGCCGGGCGGGATTCCTACGAGCAGTACTTC. The encoded protein is CASSAGRDSYEQYF.

This clone was seen a single time. The chain joins TRBV6-6 to TRBJ2-1, with 9 bases identical to TRBD1. This CDR3 has 15 amino acids. CDR1 and CDR2 (germline): MNHNY, SVGAGI (reference sequence). V was pared by 2 bases and J by 2 bases, with 1 base of the junction left unmatched. The CDR3 sequence: CASSYRDRAYNEQFF. The CDR3 region has the DNA TGTGCCAGCAGTTACCGGGACAGGGCCTACAATGAGCAGTTCTTC.

This clone came up once. This rearrangement joins TRBV25-1 to TRBJ2-1; 10 bases agree with TRBD2. The CDR3 is 15 residues long. V was pared by 5 bases and J by 4 bases, with 5 bases of the junction left unmatched. Germline CDR1 and CDR2: MGHDK and SYGVNS. CDR3 amino acids: CASSSGTSVYNEQFF. The DNA of the CDR3 is TGTGCCAGCAGTTCCGGGACTAGCGTATACAATGAGCAGTTCTTC.

This rearrangement joins TRBV19 to TRBJ2-1, with 7 bases matching TRBD2. The CDR3 is 15 residues long. Unmatched junction bases numbered 11, after V lost 5 bases and J lost 7 bases. CDR1 and CDR2 (germline): LNHDA, SQIVND (reference sequence). In nucleotides, the CDR3 is TGTGCCAGTAGTGGCCTGTCTAGCGGCCTAAATGAGCAGTTCTTC. As protein: CASSGLSSGLNEQFF.

This chain links TRBV29-1 with TRBJ2-2; D is possibly TRBD1 (6 bases). The CDR3 is made up of 13 amino acids. Germline V gene sequence: CDR1 SQVTM, CDR2 ANQGSEA. CDR3 nucleotides: TGCACCACCACAGGGTCGAACACCGGGGAGCTGTTTTTT. Protein product: CTTTGSNTGELFF.

The chain is built from TRBV6-5 and TRBJ1-5, with D maybe TRBD1 (5 bases). Per the germline V gene, CDR1 is MNHEY and CDR2 is SVGAGI. V lost 5 bases, J lost 3 bases, and 14 bases lay in between. This CDR3 has 15 residues. CDR3 in amino acids: CASSRWTGDNQPQHF. In DNA, the CDR3 is TGTGCCAGCAGTCGGTGGACGGGGGACAATCAGCCCCAGCATTTT.

The chain employs TRBV5-1 and TRBJ2-7; D is possibly TRBD1 (5 bases). The V and J ends lost 0 bases and 5 bases respectively, with 15 bases between them. From germline, CDR1 is SGHRS and CDR2 YFSETQ. This CDR3 has 15 amino acids. CDR3 sequence: CASSLEAGIPDEQYF. The CDR3 region has the DNA TGCGCCAGCAGCTTGGAGGCAGGGATTCCTGACGAGCAGTACTTC.

This chain uses TRBV19 with TRBJ1-1; D unresolved. This CDR3 has 13 amino acids. Deletions cut 4 bases from V and 3 bases from J, with 9 bases between. Germline V gene sequence: CDR1 LNHDA, CDR2 SQIVND (reference sequence). CDR3 nucleotide sequence: TGTGCCAGTAGTACGGGGTTTGACACTGAAGCTTTCTTT. Protein sequence: CASSTGFDTEAFF.

The V gene is TRBV2, the J gene TRBJ2-3, with TRBD2 matching 8 bases. Germline lookup yields CDR1 SNHLY and CDR2 FYNNEI. The junction had 7 bases not matched to a gene; V was cut back by 3 bases and J by 2 bases. The CDR3 covers 16 residues. CDR3 DNA sequence: TGTGCCAGCAGTGACCTGACTAGCGCCCCCACAGATACGCAGTATTTT. It encodes CASSDLTSAPTDTQYF.

The chain recombines TRBV28 with TRBJ2-6, with D possibly TRBD1 on 6 matching bases. V was trimmed by 7 bases and J by 2 bases, leaving 15 bases between them. This CDR3 is 16 amino acids long. Germline CDR1 MDHEN, CDR2 SYDVKM. The CDR3 loop is CASTLQGSPGANVLTF. The CDR3 DNA sequence: TGTGCCAGCACCCTACAGGGTAGCCCTGGGGCCAACGTCCTGACTTTC.

This sequence joins TRBV7-8 and TRBJ1-1, with a weak D call TRBD1 (5 bases). Germline CDR1 reads SGHVS; CDR2 reads FQNEAQ. V gave up 5 bases and J gave up 4 bases, with 14 bases separating them. The CDR3 length is 14 residues. CDR3 DNA: TGTGCCAGCAGCCAGCGGGACTTCGGCACTGAAGCTTTCTTT. Residues: CASSQRDFGTEAFF.

The chain joins TRBV28 to TRBJ1-2; D is ambiguous. This CDR3 contains 13 residues. The V end lost 10 bases, the J end lost 0 bases, and 12 bases lay between the germline ends. Per the germline V gene, CDR1 is MDHEN and CDR2 is SYDVKM. The CDR3 is CATRGSSNYGYTF. Here the CDR3 DNA reads TGTGCCACCCGAGGGTCTTCTAACTATGGCTACACCTTC.